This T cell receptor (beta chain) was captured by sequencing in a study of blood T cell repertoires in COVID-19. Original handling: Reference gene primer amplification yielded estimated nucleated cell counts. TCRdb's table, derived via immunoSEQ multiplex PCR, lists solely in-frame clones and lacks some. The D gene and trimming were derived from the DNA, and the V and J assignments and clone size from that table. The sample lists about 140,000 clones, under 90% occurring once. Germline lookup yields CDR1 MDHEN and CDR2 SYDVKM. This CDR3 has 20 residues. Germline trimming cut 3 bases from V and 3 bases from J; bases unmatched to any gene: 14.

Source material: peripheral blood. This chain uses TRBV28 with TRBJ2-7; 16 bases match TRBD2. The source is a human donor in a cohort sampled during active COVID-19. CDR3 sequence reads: CASSFPQPGLAGGRGYEQYF. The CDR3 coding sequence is TGTGCCAGCAGTTTCCCTCAACCGGGACTAGCGGGAGGGAGGGGCTACGAGCAGTACTTC.